This T cell receptor beta chain was obtained from a study of blood T cells in healthy people across ages. Study as a whole: Using template switching, researchers captured about one barcoded beta molecule for each two T cells.

General observations from the study: Changes in expanded clonotypes were possibly confounded, as the CMV status of donors was unknown. More naive CD4+ cells and higher diversity were found in long-lived than in aged donors.

The authors isolated at least 6 million PBMCs per sample. Regarding this clonotype: The target antigen is unknown.

Alongside a J-beta primer mix, a sample-barcoded 5' primer served in a second PCR lasting roughly 6 to 11 cycles. Using its own MiXCR run on the 5' RACE reads, TCRdb lists one record per CDR3 protein. This sample has 910,000 or so distinct CDR3 sequences, with roughly half found just once. V was cut by 8 bases and J by 0 bases, with 20 bases left in between. The CDR3 sequence is 16 residues long. Germline CDR1 MNHEY, CDR2 SVGAGI. The genes are TRBV6-5 and TRBJ2-7, with unresolved D. The receptor's source is a woman between 55 and 75 years old in good health. Sequencing used blood. The CDR3 bases are TGTGCCAGCGCCCCGGAAGGTGGTCCTAACTCCTACGAGCAGTACTTC. Protein sequence: CASAPEGGPNSYEQYF.